This is a list of T cell receptor beta chains from one sample in a study of blood T cells in healthy people across ages. One entry per CDR3 protein, called by TCRdb with MiXCR from the 5' RACE reads. Among 700,000 to 950,000 distinct CDR3 sequences listed, roughly 41% were seen once. Sequenced sample: blood. Receptors originate from a woman aged 55-70 years in good health. The CDR3 runs from the conserved cysteine through the conserved F or W. Each record gives: clone size, V gene, J gene, CDR3 protein. Clone size is not always given. Where it is, it says once, few, many or a class for expanded clones.

size: few
V: TRBV5-1
J: TRBJ2-3
CDR3: CASSSPAGGGIGTQYF

size: .
V: TRBV7-2
J: TRBJ2-7
CDR3: CASNFIREGPYEQYF

size: many
V: TRBV7-2
J: TRBJ2-3
CDR3: CASSQGPRWAGGTTDTQYF

size: .
V: TRBV3-1
J: .
CDR3: CANSQEGASATQYF

size: .
V: TRBV3-1
J: TRBJ2-4
CDR3: CASSPPPGAKNIQYF

size: few
V: TRBV6-2/TRBV6-3
J: TRBJ2-7
CDR3: CASSYIGPGRAYEQYF

size: .
V: TRBV20-1
J: TRBJ1-6
CDR3: CSARDDRFTYNSPLHF

size: few
V: TRBV9
J: TRBJ2-1
CDR3: CASSVRGTGNLDEQFF

size: .
V: TRBV4-3
J: TRBJ2-1
CDR3: CASSQPGGGIDEQFF

size: many
V: TRBV4-1
J: TRBJ2-2
CDR3: CASSARLAGDNTGELFF

size: .
V: TRBV20-1
J: TRBJ2-1
CDR3: CSARRQARYNEQFF

size: few
V: TRBV29-1
J: TRBJ1-2
CDR3: CSVGSQGGRYGYTF

size: .
V: TRBV11-2
J: TRBJ1-2
CDR3: CASSLRLGDYGYTF

size: .
V: TRBV7-3
J: TRBJ2-3
CDR3: CASSRQGGVDTQYF

size: few
V: TRBV12-3/TRBV12-4
J: TRBJ2-5
CDR3: CASSLSQGLETQYF

size: few
V: TRBV5-5
J: TRBJ1-1
CDR3: CASSSLDSLNTEAFF

size: few
V: TRBV7-2
J: TRBJ2-1
CDR3: CASSLMGEQNEQFF

size: .
V: TRBV18
J: TRBJ2-7
CDR3: CASSRDTGGYEQYF

size: few
V: TRBV20-1
J: TRBJ2-7
CDR3: CSAKVQGAQEQYF

size: few
V: TRBV28
J: TRBJ2-5
CDR3: CASSLSGSGRTGVSQYF

size: .
V: TRBV6-2/TRBV6-3
J: TRBJ1-2
CDR3: CASSPPRGYYGYTF

size: .
V: TRBV20-1
J: TRBJ2-1
CDR3: CSATSGRSVNEQFF

size: .
V: TRBV6-5
J: TRBJ2-1
CDR3: CASSDKRTSIDEQFF

size: .
V: TRBV20-1
J: TRBJ2-7
CDR3: CSARRQGASREQYF

size: few
V: TRBV20-1
J: TRBJ2-3
CDR3: CSARDSGSTDTQYF

size: once
V: TRBV18
J: TRBJ1-1
CDR3: CASSPNKKMNTEAFF

size: .
V: TRBV5-5
J: TRBJ2-7
CDR3: CASSLGLAGRSSYEQYF

size: .
V: TRBV20-1
J: TRBJ1-5
CDR3: CSARDPWTNQPQHF

size: .
V: TRBV7-2
J: TRBJ2-1
CDR3: CASSLAWSSGDNEQFF

size: few
V: TRBV10-3
J: TRBJ1-1
CDR3: CAISEQRNTEAFF

size: .
V: TRBV7-2
J: .
CDR3: CASSRRTGGTDEQYF